The clone carrying this T cell receptor beta chain was found many times. Its target is unknown. cDNA synthesis was performed by 5'RACE with 10-nucleotide random UMIs. From 15-18 subjects, over 180 million TCR-beta sequences were obtained in each sequencing run. TCRdb re-derived calls from the 5' RACE reads in MiXCR, one entry per CDR3 protein. The sample consists of tens of thousands of distinct CDR3 sequences, roughly 21% of them appearing once. The entry originates in a study of neurological immune-mediated disorders. Regarding time point: technical triplicate 3. PBMCs stored at -80 C, 2 million in total, were the source of the unsorted libraries. This CDR3 is 14 amino acids long. Germline V gene lookup returns CDR1 MNHEY and CDR2 SMNVEV (reference sequence). V lost 2 bases and J lost 7, with 12 bases in between. Points from the study as a whole: Sharing of CDR3 amino acid sequences among expanded clones across subjects was absent, suggesting private repertoires in all groups.

This receptor was taken from a man in his sixties with HTLV-1-associated myelopathy (HAM/TSP). The sequenced sample consisted of PBMCs. This rearrangement joins TRBV27 to TRBJ2-1; the D gene could be TRBD1 or TRBD2 (6 bases each). Written as DNA, the CDR3 is TGTGCCAGCAGTTTAGGGCGGAGGGGGAATGAGCAGTTCTTC. Protein product: CASSLGRRGNEQFF.